This TCR beta chain was retrieved from a study of blood T cell repertoires in COVID-19. For the study at large: T cells, B-cell-depleted T cells, or PBMCs supplied cDNA or gDNA.

Measured with immunoSEQ multiplex PCR; TCRdb has only the in-frame clones, and not every one. The sample lists 200,000 to 250,000 clones, about 85% occurring once. V was shortened by 4 bases and J by 5 bases, with 11 bases between the two germline ends. This CDR3 is 13 amino acids long. CDR1 and CDR2 (germline): LGHNA, YNFKEQ. Across 20 to 25 US areas, participants ranged in age from about 18 to 100 years. Cohorts were based on clinical histories the participants reported. The chain joins TRBV4-2 to TRBJ2-5; D not certain. The material sequenced was PBMCs or T cells enriched from blood (not recorded which). This sequence originates from a woman aged 25 to 45 who had recovered from COVID-19. In DNA, the CDR3 is TGTGCCAGCAGCCGGCGGTTCCGGGAGACCCAGTACTTC. As protein: CASSRRFRETQYF.